This TCR beta chain stems from a study of T cells in Graves' hyperthyroidism and ophthalmopathy. Clinical symptoms, serum thyroxine and TRAb, thyroid ultrasound and orbital computed tomography together formed the diagnostic basis. This clonotype was picked up many times. J gave up 4 bases and V 3 bases, and 5 bases lay outside the gene matches. The CDR3 consists of 16 residues. The germline gives CDR1 SGHVS, CDR2 FNYEAQ. RNA transcripts were the template for amplifying TCR beta CDR3 regions. First-round RT-PCR of the TCR CDR3 relied on the HTBI primer set. One entry per CDR3 protein, called by TCRdb with MiXCR from the multiplex PCR reads. The table includes under 650,000 distinct CDR3 sequences, 15% to 20% detected once.

The rearrangement joins TRBV7-6 to TRBJ2-7; TRBD2 aligns across 14 bases. Sequencing input: blood. This TCR was sampled from a woman in her twenties or thirties with Graves' hyperthyroidism. CDR3 DNA: TGTGCCAGCAGCTTTGGGACTAGCGGGAGTGGGTACGAGCAGTACTTC. It translates to CASSFGTSGSGYEQYF.